This entry describes one T cell receptor beta chain. No cognate antigen has been identified for it. Base quality data are lacking; no much larger clone is found one base away. The sample originates from a study of control samples from healthy donors and cancer patients (dated by TCRdb to 2018 to 2021). V gives up 5 bases and J gives up 2 bases, and the segment between their germline ends measures 6 bases. Measured from the cysteine to the phenylalanine, the CDR3 is 12 residues long. Only the CDR3 part of the read is kept: 36 bases, read in frame from the first base. CDR1 and CDR2, per the germline V gene (reference sequence), are SEHNR and FQNEAQ. Library method: the immunoSEQ multiplex PCR assay. Held by TCRdb, this immuneACCESS table contains in-frame sequences only and omits some clones. Under half of the omission traces to an unresolved V gene where checked; the cause of the rest is unknown. The sample table contains around 110,000 clones; only one count was recorded for 88% of them. Together, the top ten hold approximately 2.3% of the sample.

The specimen sequenced was blood. The receptor was isolated from a woman aged 70-85 years in good health. The rearrangement joined TRBV7-9 to TRBJ2-5; the D segment cannot be called with confidence. The CDR3 reads as follows: CASSRTQETQYF. The nucleotide sequence is given as TGTGCCAGCAGCCGGACGCAAGAGACCCAGTACTTC.